Below are 15 T cell receptor beta chains sequenced from a single sample in a study of T cells in Graves' hyperthyroidism and ophthalmopathy. RNA transcripts served as the template for amplifying TCR beta CDR3 regions. TCR CDR3 regions were first amplified by RT-PCR with HTBI primers. TCRdb called the multiplex PCR reads again in MiXCR, with one record for every CDR3 protein. The sample carries more than 450,000 distinct CDR3 sequences, nearly 20% recorded once. Material: blood. The receptors come from a man aged 40-50 years with Graves' ophthalmopathy.

There are many counts of this clonotype. The rearrangement joins TRBV10-3 to TRBJ2-3; D possibly uses TRBD1 or TRBD2 (5 bases each). The V end lost 11 bases, the J end lost 4 bases, and 19 bases lay between the germline ends. This CDR3 spans 14 amino acids. Germline loops: CDR1 ENHRY, CDR2 SYGVKD. The CDR3 DNA follows: TGTGCCTCGACGATCGGGGTGGGGGCAGATACGCAGTATTTT. Amino acid sequence: CASTIGVGADTQYF.

The gene calls are TRBV6-2 or TRBV6-3 and TRBJ1-5; a possible D gene is TRBD1 (6 bases). This CDR3 is 14 amino acids long. Per germline, CDR1 MNHEY and CDR2 SVGEGT. The germline V and J ends were trimmed by 11 bases and 0 bases, with 14 bases remaining between them. This CDR3 reads CAGGDRSSNQPQHF. The CDR3 coding sequence is TGTGCCGGCGGAGACAGGTCTAGCAATCAGCCCCAGCATTTT.

This clonotype was counted many times. The CDR3 loop reads CASTLDPNGQPQHF. The CDR3 DNA follows: TGTGCCAGCACCTTAGACCCCAACGGTCAGCCCCAGCATTTT. This chain uses TRBV5-5 with TRBJ1-5; D is undetermined. Between the trimmed V and J ends, which lost 6 bases and 6 bases, there was a span of 16 bases. CDR3 length equals 14 residues. Germline V gene lookup returns CDR1 SGHKS and CDR2 YYEKEE (reference sequence).

This clonotype was seen ten or more times. The chain is built from TRBV7-9 and TRBJ2-7; D remains ambiguous. The CDR3 has 13 residues. Germline CDR1 is SEHNR and CDR2 is FQNEAQ (reference sequence). Trimming pared 3 bases from V and 6 bases from J, leaving 12 bases between. CDR3 sequence (DNA): TGTGCCAGCAGCTTCGCTGGAGCAGCCGAGCAGTACTTC. This codes for CASSFAGAAEQYF.

This chain links TRBV19 with TRBJ1-5; TRBD1 is a possible D gene (5 bases). The germline V and J ends were trimmed by 7 bases and 6 bases, with 16 bases remaining between them. The length of the CDR3 is 14 residues. Germline CDR1 is LNHDA and CDR2 is SQIVND (reference sequence). In nucleotides, the CDR3 is TGTGCCAGTACCCTTGACAGAGCTGGTCAGCCCCAGCATTTT. Translation: CASTLDRAGQPQHF.

This clonotype is a singleton in its sample. The chain has TRBV12-3 or TRBV12-4 and TRBJ2-1; D remains ambiguous. The ends were cut back, 5 bases at V and 7 bases at J, with 9 bases in the middle. The CDR3 runs to 12 residues. As DNA, the CDR3 is TGTGCCAGCAGTGTCTCGTTAAATGAGCAGTTCTTC. Translated: CASSVSLNEQFF.

At least ten counts were recorded for this clonotype. The rearrangement links TRBV2 to TRBJ1-2; 9 bases are a match to TRBD1. CDR3 length: 14 residues. Germline-derived CDR1 and CDR2 are SNHLY and FYNNEI. With 5 bases clipped from V and 6 bases from J, the junction kept 7 bases outside the gene matches. The CDR3 loop is CASSISGQGDGYTF. The CDR3, as DNA: TGTGCCAGCAGTATCTCGGGACAGGGCGATGGCTACACCTTC. Filled out from reference TRBV2 and TRBJ1-2, the complete variable domain reads EPEVTQTPSHQVTQMGQEVILRCVPISNHLYFYWYRQILGQKVEFLVSFYNNEISEKSEIFDDQFSVERPDGSNFTLKIRSTKLEDSAMYFCASSISGQGDGYTFGSGTRLTVV.

The genes are TRBV3-1 and TRBJ2-4; D gene ambiguous. Looked up from germline, CDR1 is LGHDT and CDR2 is YNNKEL (reference sequence). This CDR3 comprises 19 residues. Trimming shortened V by 4 bases and J by 0 bases, and 22 bases separated the two germline ends. CDR3 DNA: TGTGCCAGCAGCCCTACCTATTCGGGCCATCAAATAGCCAAAAACATTCAGTACTTC. Amino acid sequence: CASSPTYSGHQIAKNIQYF. The whole variable domain, remainder taken from reference TRBV3-1 and TRBJ2-4, is DTAVSQTPKYLVTQMGNDKSIKCEQNLGHDTMYWYKQDSKKFLKIMFSYNNKELIINETVPNRFSPKSPDKAHLNLHINSLELGDSAVYFCASSPTYSGHQIAKNIQYFGAGTRLSVL.

V gene TRBV6-1 combines with J gene TRBJ2-1; 11 bases line up with TRBD2. With 5 bases clipped from V and 4 bases from J, the junction kept 4 bases outside the gene matches. The CDR3 runs to 15 residues. Germline loops: CDR1 MNHNS, CDR2 SASEGT. The CDR3 DNA sequence: TGTGCCAGCAGTATGGGGACTAGCGGATACAATGAGCAGTTCTTC. This encodes CASSMGTSGYNEQFF.

CDR3 sequence (DNA): TGCAGTGCTAGTAGACCTGGACAGGGCGGCACAGATACGCAGTATTTT. Amino acid sequence: CSASRPGQGGTDTQYF. The chain employs TRBV20-1 and TRBJ2-3, with 8 bases matching TRBD1. V shed 3 bases and J 1 base; nucleotides not matched to a gene: 9. Germline CDR1 DFQATT, CDR2 SNEGSKA (reference sequence). This CDR3 region has 16 residues.

This clonotype was picked up a small number of times. A read error is possible here, since a much larger clone lies one base away. The CDR3 sequence is CASASGRDAQFF. The CDR3 nucleotides read TGTGCCAGCGCATCAGGGAGGGACGCTCAGTTCTTC. V usage is TRBV11-2 and J usage is TRBJ2-1, with 7 bases fitting TRBD2. The CDR3 has 12 residues. The V segment lost 8 bases and the J segment 13 bases; nucleotides outside the gene matches: 11. The germline V gene encodes CDR1 SGHAT and CDR2 FQNNGV.

In the case of this clonotype: A read error is possible here, since a much larger clone lies one base away. CDR3 amino acids: CASSLDSGRYNEQYF. CDR3 DNA sequence: TGTGCCAGCAGCTTAGATAGCGGGAGGTACAATGAGCAGTACTTC. The V gene is TRBV7-2, the J gene TRBJ2-1; the match to TRBD2 covers 10 bases. The J call may not be correct, given that the DNA end is closer to TRBJ2-7. The CDR3 contains 15 residues. CDR1 is SGHTA and CDR2 is FQGNSA in the germline V gene.

This sequence joins TRBV12-3 or TRBV12-4 and TRBJ2-3; a possible D gene is TRBD2 (5 bases). Trimming cost V 6 bases and J 0 bases, with 13 bases left between them. The CDR3 has 15 residues. This CDR3 reads CASSLWRVSTDTQYF. The CDR3, as DNA: TGTGCCAGCAGCCTGTGGCGGGTTAGCACAGATACGCAGTATTTT.

The chain is built from TRBV5-6 and TRBJ1-2, with 7 bases that match TRBD1. The germline V gene encodes CDR1 SGHDT and CDR2 YYEEEE. The length of the CDR3 is 15 residues. With V trimmed by 1 base and J by 6 bases, 9 bases remained unmatched. CDR3 residues: CASSLLLQGEDGYTF. In DNA, the CDR3 is TGTGCCAGCAGCTTGCTCTTGCAGGGGGAGGATGGCTACACCTTC.

This clonotype was seen a few times. The J gene is TRBJ2-1, the V gene TRBV12-3 or TRBV12-4, with unresolved D. The ends were cut back, 6 bases at V and 0 bases at J, with 12 bases in the middle. There are 15 residues in the CDR3. CDR3 amino acids: CASSSLGSSYNEQFF. The CDR3 DNA follows: TGTGCCAGCAGCTCTCTAGGCAGCTCCTACAATGAGCAGTTCTTC.